This T cell receptor (beta chain) was sequenced for a study of CD8 T cells in Susac syndrome. Sequencing of TCR beta was undertaken in CD8+ and CD4+ T cells derived from blood. An amount of RNA that ranged from about 0.45 to 1 ug was reverse transcribed with random hexamers. The amplification used immunoSEQ multiplex PCR on TCR beta CDR3; it spanned 54 Vbeta and 13 Jbeta. TCRdb re-called the immunoSEQ multiplex PCR reads with MiXCR, one entry per CDR3 protein. The table lists almost 450,000 distinct CDR3 sequences, 85% of them singletons. The clonotype was recovered from a human donor with multiple sclerosis. The sequenced sample consisted of CD8+ T cells from PBMCs.

CDR3 region: CASSWLTGAESSYNEQFF. CDR3 DNA: TGCGCCAGCAGCTGGCTGACAGGGGCCGAAAGCTCCTACAATGAGCAGTTCTTC. The rearrangement uses TRBV5-1 and TRBJ2-1; 8 bases are shared with TRBD1. Trimming cost V 3 bases and J 0 bases; bases outside gene matches: 11. The V gene's germline CDR1 is SGHRS and CDR2 YFSETQ. This CDR3 has 18 residues.